Presented here are 2 T cell receptor beta chains from one specimen sequenced in a study of T cell changes during pregnancy in multiple sclerosis. The assay was immunoSEQ multiplex PCR, and TCRdb's table has in-frame clones only and misses some. Found here are 90,000 to 120,000 clones, 90% to 95% of them singletons; the top ten hold around 0.96%. The sequencing here drew on peripheral blood, taken before pregnancy. The receptors stem from a female donor with multiple sclerosis, enrolled in a pregnancy study.

The J gene is TRBJ1-2, the V gene TRBV13; 11 bases match TRBD1. Germline V gene lookup returns CDR1 PRHDT and CDR2 FYEKMQ (reference sequence). J gave up 3 bases and V 5 bases, and 5 bases lay outside the gene matches. The CDR3 runs 15 residues. In nucleotides, the CDR3 is TGTGCCAGCAGCCCAGGGACAGGGGGTTACTATGGCTACACCTTC. It specifies CASSPGTGGYYGYTF.

This clone has only one observation. This sequence joins TRBV25-1 and TRBJ2-5; 7 nucleotides align to TRBD2. The CDR3 spans 15 residues. Germline V gene sequence: CDR1 MGHDK, CDR2 SYGVNS. V was pared by 3 bases and J by 1 base, with 5 bases of the junction left unmatched. The CDR3 coding sequence is TGTGCCAGCAGTGAGAATGGGGGGGGCCAAGAGACCCAGTACTTC. Its translation: CASSENGGGQETQYF.